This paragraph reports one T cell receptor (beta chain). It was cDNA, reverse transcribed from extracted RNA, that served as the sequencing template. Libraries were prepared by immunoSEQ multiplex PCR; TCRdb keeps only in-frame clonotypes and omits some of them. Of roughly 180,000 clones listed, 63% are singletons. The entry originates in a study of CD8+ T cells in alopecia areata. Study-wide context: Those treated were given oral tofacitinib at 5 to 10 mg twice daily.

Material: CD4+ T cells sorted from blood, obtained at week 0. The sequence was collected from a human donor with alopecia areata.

Here the CDR3 DNA reads TGTGCCAGCAGCTACTCAGGGGGGAGAAACATTCAGTACTTC. Translated: CASSYSGGRNIQYF. The gene calls are TRBV5-6 and TRBJ2-4, with D possibly being TRBD1 (7 bases). V was clipped by 3 bases and J by 6 bases, with 13 bases between them. The CDR3 runs to 14 residues. Germline V lookup: CDR1 SGHDT, CDR2 YYEEEE.